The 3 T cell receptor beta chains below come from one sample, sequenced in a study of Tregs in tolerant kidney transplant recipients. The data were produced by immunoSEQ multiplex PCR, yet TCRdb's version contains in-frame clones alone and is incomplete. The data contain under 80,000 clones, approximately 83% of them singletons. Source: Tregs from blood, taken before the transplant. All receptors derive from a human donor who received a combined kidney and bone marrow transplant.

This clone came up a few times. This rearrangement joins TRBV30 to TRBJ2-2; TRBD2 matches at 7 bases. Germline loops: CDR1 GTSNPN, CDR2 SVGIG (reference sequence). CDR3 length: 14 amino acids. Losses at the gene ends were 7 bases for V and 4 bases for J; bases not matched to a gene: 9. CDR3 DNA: TGTGCCTTAAAGGGGAGGGACCTCACCGGGGAGCTGTTTTTT. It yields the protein CALKGRDLTGELFF.

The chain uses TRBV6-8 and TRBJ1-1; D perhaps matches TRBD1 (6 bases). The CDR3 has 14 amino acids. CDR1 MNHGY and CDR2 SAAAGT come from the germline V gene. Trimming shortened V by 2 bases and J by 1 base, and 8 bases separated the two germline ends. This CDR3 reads CASSYQTGNTEAFF. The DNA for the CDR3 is TGTGCCAGCAGTTACCAGACAGGGAACACTGAAGCTTTCTTT.

In DNA, the CDR3 is TGTGCCAGCAGCCCTAGCACAGATACGCAGTATTTT. Its protein product is CASSPSTDTQYF. J is TRBJ2-3 and V is TRBV7-2, with no clear D. CDR1 and CDR2 (germline): SGHTA, FQGNSA. The CDR3 loop spans 12 amino acids. Trimming left V 5 bases short and J 0 bases short, with 3 bases between.